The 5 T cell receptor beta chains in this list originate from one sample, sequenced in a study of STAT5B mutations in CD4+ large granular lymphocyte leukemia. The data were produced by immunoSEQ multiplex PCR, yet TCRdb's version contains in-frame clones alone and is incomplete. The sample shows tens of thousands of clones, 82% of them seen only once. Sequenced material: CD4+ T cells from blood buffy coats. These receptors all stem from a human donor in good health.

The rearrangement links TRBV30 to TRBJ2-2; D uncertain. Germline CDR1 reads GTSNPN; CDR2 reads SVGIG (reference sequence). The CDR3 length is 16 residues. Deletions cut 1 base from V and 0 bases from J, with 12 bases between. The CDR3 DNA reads TGTGCCTGGAGTGCCCGACTGACCGCGAACACCGGGGAGCTGTTTTTT. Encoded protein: CAWSARLTANTGELFF.

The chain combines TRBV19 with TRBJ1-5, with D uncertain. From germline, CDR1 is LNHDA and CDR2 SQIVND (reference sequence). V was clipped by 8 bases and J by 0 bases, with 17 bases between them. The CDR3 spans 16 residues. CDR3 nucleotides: TGTGCCAGTGTCTTTCGAAACGGTGGTAGCAATCAGCCCCAGCATTTT. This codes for CASVFRNGGSNQPQHF.

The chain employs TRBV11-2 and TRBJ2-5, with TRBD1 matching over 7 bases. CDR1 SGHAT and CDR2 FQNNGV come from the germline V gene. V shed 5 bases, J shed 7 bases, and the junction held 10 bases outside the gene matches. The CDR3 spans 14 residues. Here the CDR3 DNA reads TGTGCCAGCAGCCAAGAAGACAGGGCTGGGACCCAGTACTTC. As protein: CASSQEDRAGTQYF.

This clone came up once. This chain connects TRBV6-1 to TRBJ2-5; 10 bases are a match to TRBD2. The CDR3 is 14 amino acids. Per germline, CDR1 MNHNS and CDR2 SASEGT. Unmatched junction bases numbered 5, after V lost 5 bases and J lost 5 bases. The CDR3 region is CASSLAGGGETQYF. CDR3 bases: TGTGCCAGCAGTTTAGCGGGAGGTGGGGAGACCCAGTACTTC.

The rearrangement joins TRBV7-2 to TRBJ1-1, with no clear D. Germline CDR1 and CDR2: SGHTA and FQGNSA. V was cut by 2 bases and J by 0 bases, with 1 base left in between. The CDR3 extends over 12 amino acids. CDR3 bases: TGTGCCAGCAGCTTATTGAACACTGAAGCTTTCTTT. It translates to CASSLLNTEAFF.